This T cell receptor beta chain emerged from a study of blood T cell repertoires in COVID-19. Sequenced by immunoSEQ multiplex PCR; TCRdb stores in-frame clones only, minus some. The table has about 80,000 clones, around 83% seen once. This CDR3 contains 17 residues. The V segment lost 3 bases and the J segment 4 bases; nucleotides outside the gene matches: 10. The germline V gene encodes CDR1 KGHSH and CDR2 LQKENI. The TCR comes from an older woman with acute or convalescent COVID-19. This rearrangement joins TRBV18 to TRBJ1-2; 11 bases line up with TRBD1. Sequenced material: peripheral blood. CDR3 nucleotide sequence: TGTGCCAGCTCACCGTCCGGGACAGGGGGGGTCAGCTATGGCTACACCTTC. It specifies CASSPSGTGGVSYGYTF.